This TCR beta chain was captured in a study of glioma-infiltrating T cells. For the study at large: Blood libraries targeted 4.5- to 10-fold coverage of some 980,000 T cells.

Ten or more counts support this clonotype. As yet, its antigen is unknown. The CDR3 totals 14 residues. Per the germline V gene, CDR1 is DFQATT and CDR2 is SNEGSKA (reference sequence). The V end lost 3 bases, the J end lost 4 bases, and 15 bases lay between the germline ends. TCR alpha and beta CDR3 regions were amplified from RNA using iRepertoire nested multiplex PCR. One-step reverse transcription and amplification started from around 100-400 ng of tissue mRNA or PBMC total RNA. Each CDR3 protein gets one entry after TCRdb re-called the multiplex PCR reads with MiXCR. This table has around 390,000 distinct CDR3 sequences, roughly two fifths appearing once. Study findings and constraints: Shared blood CDR3 signature motifs marked patients with low tissue-blood divergence.

The V and J genes are TRBV20-1 and TRBJ1-2; D is unclear. The specimen was glioma tissue, nonneoplastic brain tissue, or PBMCs (not recorded which). This receptor was obtained from a human donor with low-grade glioma or glioblastoma, undergoing nonglioma brain surgery, or in good health (not recorded which). The CDR3 loop is CSASGHRGPYGYTF. CDR3 nucleotide sequence: TGCAGTGCTAGTGGTCACCGTGGGCCCTATGGCTACACCTTC.